Shown below are 17 T cell receptor beta chains from a single sample sequenced in a study of blood T cell repertoires in COVID-19. Method: immunoSEQ multiplex PCR; TCRdb's copy keeps in-frame clones and lacks some. The sample consists of 200,000 to 250,000 clones, 80% to 90% of them appearing once. Sequencing was done on a sample of peripheral blood. The receptor set was obtained from a woman older than 75 with active or convalescent COVID-19.

The CDR3 nucleotides read TGTGCCAGCAGCCTAGCGGGAGCCGCCACAGATACGCAGTATTTT. It codes for CASSLAGAATDTQYF. This rearrangement joins TRBV5-5 to TRBJ2-3; 10 bases are shared with TRBD2. After removal of 4 bases from V and 2 bases from J, the junction contained 4 bases not matched to a gene. Germline V gene data show CDR1 as SGHKS and CDR2 as YYEKEE (reference sequence). This CDR3 has 15 amino acids.

V usage is TRBV7-9 and J usage is TRBJ1-2, with 10 bases that match TRBD1. Trimming took 5 bases from V and 1 from J; bases not matched to a gene: 4. This CDR3 contains 15 residues. The germline V gene has CDR1 SEHNR and CDR2 FQNEAQ (reference sequence). The CDR3 is CASSRDRGFNYGYTF. The CDR3 DNA reads TGTGCCAGCAGCCGGGACAGGGGATTTAACTATGGCTACACCTTC.

This clone was seen a single time. The gene calls are TRBV7-3 and TRBJ2-3; 7 positions match TRBD1. CDR3 length: 15 residues. The junction had 7 bases not matched to a gene; V was cut back by 5 bases and J by 2 bases. Per germline, CDR1 SGHTA and CDR2 FQGTGA. The CDR3 spells CASSRDSHHTDTQYF. The CDR3 nucleotides are TGTGCCAGCAGCCGGGACAGCCATCACACAGATACGCAGTATTTT.

V gene TRBV18 combines with J gene TRBJ2-7; 9 nucleotides match TRBD1. The V gene end was trimmed by 2 bases and the J gene end by 11 bases; junction bases not matched to a gene: 10. Germline loops: CDR1 KGHSH, CDR2 LQKENI. CDR3 length: 14 amino acids. This CDR3 reads CASSPDRGSQWEYF. In DNA, the CDR3 is TGTGCCAGCTCACCAGACAGGGGGTCCCAATGGGAGTACTTC.

This clone was counted only a few times. The chain uses TRBV2 and TRBJ2-1; 10 bases match TRBD2. The CDR3 length is 16 residues. Trimming took 6 bases from V and 8 from J; bases not matched to a gene: 13. Per germline, CDR1 SNHLY and CDR2 FYNNEI. CDR3 nucleotide sequence: TGTGCCAGCAGGGCCCGAGCTAGCGGGAGTTCCGATGAGCAGTTCTTC. It yields the protein CASRARASGSSDEQFF.

The rearrangement uses TRBV6-5 and TRBJ2-5; 10 bases map to TRBD2. This CDR3 comprises 14 residues. Germline CDR1 MNHEY, CDR2 SVGAGI. V lost 7 bases to trimming and J lost 4 bases; unmatched junction nucleotides: 6. The CDR3 region has the DNA TGTGCCAGCACGGCTAGCGGGGGAACAGAGACCCAGTACTTC. Its translation is CASTASGGTETQYF.

The DNA of the CDR3 is TGTGCCAGCTCACCTTCGGACTGGCTAGGTACCGGGGAGCTGTTTTTT. It translates to CASSPSDWLGTGELFF. The chain links TRBV18 to TRBJ2-2; perhaps TRBD2 as D (5 bases). The CDR3 length is 16 residues. Germline loops: CDR1 KGHSH, CDR2 LQKENI. V gave up 3 bases and J gave up 5 bases, with 16 bases separating them.

This clone was recorded only once. V usage is TRBV2 and J usage is TRBJ1-4, with TRBD1 matching over 9 bases. The CDR3 is made up of 18 amino acids. V was pared by 5 bases and J by 1 base, with 11 bases of the junction left unmatched. The germline V gene has CDR1 SNHLY and CDR2 FYNNEI. DNA for the CDR3: TGTGCCAGCAGTCGTCCTCCGGGACAGGGTCGAACTAATGAAAAACTGTTTTTT. Translation: CASSRPPGQGRTNEKLFF.

The chain carries TRBV7-8 and TRBJ2-1; TRBD1 is a possible D gene (6 bases). Trimming left V 10 bases short and J 0 bases short, with 19 bases between. This CDR3 is built from 16 residues. Germline V gene data show CDR1 as SGHVS and CDR2 as FQNEAQ. The CDR3 loop reads CAIHRERISSYNEQFF. Here the CDR3 DNA reads TGTGCCATCCACAGGGAACGTATATCCTCCTACAATGAGCAGTTCTTC.

The rearrangement joins TRBV7-9 to TRBJ2-7, with TRBD1 identical over 10 bases. CDR3 length: 15 residues. Germline V gene data show CDR1 as SEHNR and CDR2 as FQNEAQ (reference sequence). The V segment lost 3 bases and the J segment 5 bases; nucleotides outside the gene matches: 7. The CDR3 DNA is TGTGCCAGCAGCTTCGGGGGACAGGGGTACCACGAGCAGTACTTC. It is translated as CASSFGGQGYHEQYF.

In regard to this clone: At one end the junction does not follow the germline gene, possibly because of a read error. This chain links TRBV18 with TRBJ1-1; TRBD1 agrees at 8 bases. The CDR3 length is 14 residues. Per germline, CDR1 KGHSH and CDR2 LQKENI. For the CDR3, the DNA is TGTGCCAGCTCAGCGACAGGGGTGAACACTGAAGTTTTCTTT. Translation gives CASSATGVNTEVFF.

This clone was observed a few times. This chain uses TRBV5-1 with TRBJ2-7, with a possible D match to TRBD1 (6 bases). V gave up 0 bases and J gave up 7 bases, with 17 bases separating them. Germline V gives CDR1 SGHRS, CDR2 YFSETQ. This CDR3 is built from 15 residues. This CDR3 reads CASSLGSQGLGEQYF. The DNA for the CDR3 is TGCGCCAGCAGCTTGGGTTCCCAGGGGCTAGGTGAGCAGTACTTC. The full variable domain, with the rest looked up from reference TRBV5-1 and TRBJ2-7, is KAGVTQTPRYLIKTRGQQVTLSCSPISGHRSVSWYQQTPGQGLQFLFEYFSETQRNKGNFPGRFSGRQFSNSRSEMNVSTLELGDSALYLCASSLGSQGLGEQYFGPGTRLTVT.

This chain connects TRBV6-6 to TRBJ1-1; weak D call: TRBD1 (6 bases). Trimming removed 7 bases from V and 4 bases from J, with 16 bases in between. This CDR3 is 14 amino acids long. Germline V gene sequence: CDR1 MNHNY, CDR2 SVGAGI (reference sequence). CDR3 in DNA: TGTGCCAGCATTCAACAGGGTGGGAGCACTGAAGCTTTCTTT. Encoded protein: CASIQQGGSTEAFF.

This clone came up once. Written as DNA, the CDR3 is TGTGCCAGCAGCAACCGACAGGGAGCGAACACTGAAGCTTTCTTT. Its protein is CASSNRQGANTEAFF. The J gene is TRBJ1-1, the V gene TRBV7-2, with TRBD1 matching over 7 bases. From germline, CDR1 is SGHTA and CDR2 FQGNSA. This CDR3 is built from 15 residues. Trimming took 5 bases from V and 1 from J; bases not matched to a gene: 7.

The chain combines TRBV5-1 with TRBJ1-4, with TRBD1 matching over 9 bases. The CDR3 length is 17 residues. J was trimmed by 5 bases and V by 2 bases; bases with no gene match: 10. Germline V gene data show CDR1 as SGHRS and CDR2 as YFSETQ. CDR3 in amino acids: CASSLPGQGERNEKLFF. The CDR3 bases are TGCGCCAGCAGCTTACCGGGACAGGGAGAGAGGAATGAAAAACTGTTTTTT.

This clone was seen only a few times. The chain links TRBV3-1 (or the pseudogene TRBV3-2) to TRBJ2-7, with D tentatively TRBD2 (5 bases). CDR1 and CDR2 (germline): LGHDT, YNNKEL (reference sequence). V was shortened by 4 bases and J by 7 bases, with 23 bases between the two germline ends. The CDR3 is 16 residues long. CDR3 nucleotides: TGTGCCAGCAGCCGGGGAGACACCCTCGTCCTCGAGGAGCAGTACTTC. It is translated as CASSRGDTLVLEEQYF.

CDR3 sequence reads: CASSYGTSGGYAEQFF. The CDR3 nucleotides read TGCGCCAGCAGCTACGGGACTAGCGGGGGCTACGCTGAGCAGTTCTTC. This chain joins TRBV5-1 and TRBJ2-1; 14 bases agree with TRBD2. CDR1 SGHRS and CDR2 YFSETQ come from the germline V gene. The CDR3 consists of 16 residues. Trimming cost V 3 bases and J 9 bases; bases outside gene matches: 8.